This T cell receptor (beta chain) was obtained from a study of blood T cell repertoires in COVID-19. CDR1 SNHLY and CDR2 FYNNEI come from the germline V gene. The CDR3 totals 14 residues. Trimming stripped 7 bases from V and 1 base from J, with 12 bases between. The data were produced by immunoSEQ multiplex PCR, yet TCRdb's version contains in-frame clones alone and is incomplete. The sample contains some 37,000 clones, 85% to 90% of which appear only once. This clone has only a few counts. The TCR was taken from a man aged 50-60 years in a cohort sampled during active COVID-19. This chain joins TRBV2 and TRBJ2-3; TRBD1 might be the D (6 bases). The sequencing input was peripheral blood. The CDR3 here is CASNEAGGTDTQYF. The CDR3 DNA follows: TGTGCCAGCAACGAAGCAGGGGGCACAGATACGCAGTATTTT.